This section outlines one TCR beta chain sequence together with its context. The data originate from a study of blood T cell repertoires in COVID-19. Study-wide background: Material from acute and convalescent COVID-19 was sourced from the United States, Italy and Spain.

The CDR3 contains 15 residues. J was trimmed by 3 bases and V by 4 bases; bases with no gene match: 2. The germline CDR1 and CDR2 sequences are LGHDT and YNNKEL (reference sequence). Clones were sequenced by immunoSEQ multiplex PCR, and TCRdb holds only the in-frame ones, with some missing. The sample includes about 400,000 clones, roughly 89% of them seen just once. The cohort comprised adults aged roughly 18 to 95 years residing in approximately 25 US areas. Sequencing used PBMCs or T cells enriched from blood (not recorded which). The origin of this receptor is a woman aged 25 to 39 who had recovered from COVID-19. The chain is built from TRBV3-1 (or the pseudogene TRBV3-2) and TRBJ2-3; 12 nucleotides agree with TRBD2. The CDR3: CASSPSGGATDTQYF. The DNA of the CDR3 is TGTGCCAGCAGCCCTAGCGGGGGGGCGACAGATACGCAGTATTTT.